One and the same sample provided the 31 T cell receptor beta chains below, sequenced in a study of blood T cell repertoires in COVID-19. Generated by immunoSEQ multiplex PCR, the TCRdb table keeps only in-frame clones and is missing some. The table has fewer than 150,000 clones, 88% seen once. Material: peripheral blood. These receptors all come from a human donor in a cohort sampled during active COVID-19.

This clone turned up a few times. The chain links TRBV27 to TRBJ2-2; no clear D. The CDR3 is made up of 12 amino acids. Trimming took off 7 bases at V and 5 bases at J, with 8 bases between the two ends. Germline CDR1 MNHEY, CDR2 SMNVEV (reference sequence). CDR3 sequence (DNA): TGTGCCAGCAAGCAAGCGACCGGGGAGCTGTTTTTT. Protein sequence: CASKQATGELFF.

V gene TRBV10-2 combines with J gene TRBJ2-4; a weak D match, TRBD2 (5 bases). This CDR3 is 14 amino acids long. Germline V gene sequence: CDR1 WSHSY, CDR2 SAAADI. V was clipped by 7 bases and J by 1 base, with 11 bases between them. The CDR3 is CASTRWEAKNIQYF. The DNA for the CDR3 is TGCGCCAGCACGAGATGGGAGGCCAAAAACATTCAGTACTTC.

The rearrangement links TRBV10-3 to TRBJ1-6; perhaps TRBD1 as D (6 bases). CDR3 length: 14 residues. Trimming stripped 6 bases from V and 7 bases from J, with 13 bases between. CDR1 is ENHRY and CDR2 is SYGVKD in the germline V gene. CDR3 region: CAIRSGTRNSPLHF. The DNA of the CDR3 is TGTGCCATCAGATCCGGGACACGCAATTCACCCCTCCACTTT.

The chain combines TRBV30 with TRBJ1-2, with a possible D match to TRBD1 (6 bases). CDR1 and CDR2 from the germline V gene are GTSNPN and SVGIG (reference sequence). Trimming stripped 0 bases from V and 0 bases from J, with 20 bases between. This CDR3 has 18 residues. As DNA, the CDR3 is TGTGCCTGGAGTGTAATCCGTAGACAGGAGTTAACTAACTATGGCTACACCTTC. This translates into CAWSVIRRQELTNYGYTF.

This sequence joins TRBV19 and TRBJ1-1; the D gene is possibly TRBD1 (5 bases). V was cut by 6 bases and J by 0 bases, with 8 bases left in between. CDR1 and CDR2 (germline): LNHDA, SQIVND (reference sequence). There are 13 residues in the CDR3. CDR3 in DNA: TGTGCCAGTAGCATACAGGTGAACACTGAAGCTTTCTTT. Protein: CASSIQVNTEAFF.

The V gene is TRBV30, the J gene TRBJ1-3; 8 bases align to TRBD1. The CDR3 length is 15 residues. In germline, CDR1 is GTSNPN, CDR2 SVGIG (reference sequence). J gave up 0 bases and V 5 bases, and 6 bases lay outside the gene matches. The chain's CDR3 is CAWGDRTFSGNTIYF. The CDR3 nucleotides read TGTGCCTGGGGGGACAGGACTTTCTCTGGAAACACCATATATTTT.

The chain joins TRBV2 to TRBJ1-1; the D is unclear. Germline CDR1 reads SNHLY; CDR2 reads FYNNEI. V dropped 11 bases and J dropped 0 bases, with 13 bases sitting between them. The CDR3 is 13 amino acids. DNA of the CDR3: TGTGCCGGAGCACGGGAGATGAACACTGAAGCTTTCTTT. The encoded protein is CAGAREMNTEAFF.

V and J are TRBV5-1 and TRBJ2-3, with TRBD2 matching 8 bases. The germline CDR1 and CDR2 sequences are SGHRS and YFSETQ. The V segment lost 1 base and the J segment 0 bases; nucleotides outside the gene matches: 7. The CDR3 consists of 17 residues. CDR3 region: CASSLSVAGTSTDTQYF. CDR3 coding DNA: TGCGCCAGCAGCTTGTCGGTAGCGGGGACTAGCACAGATACGCAGTATTTT.

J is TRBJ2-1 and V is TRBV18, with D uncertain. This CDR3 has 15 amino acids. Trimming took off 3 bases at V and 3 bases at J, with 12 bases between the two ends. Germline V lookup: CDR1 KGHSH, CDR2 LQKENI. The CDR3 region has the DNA TGTGCCAGCTCACCCCCGGCCAGGTTCTACAATGAGCAGTTCTTC. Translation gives CASSPPARFYNEQFF.

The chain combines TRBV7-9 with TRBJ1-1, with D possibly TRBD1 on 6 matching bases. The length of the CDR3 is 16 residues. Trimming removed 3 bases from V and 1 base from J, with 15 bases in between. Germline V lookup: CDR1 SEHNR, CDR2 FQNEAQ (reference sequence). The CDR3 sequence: CASSFAQGSWNTEAFF. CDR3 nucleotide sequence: TGTGCCAGCAGCTTTGCACAGGGAAGTTGGAACACTGAAGCTTTCTTT.

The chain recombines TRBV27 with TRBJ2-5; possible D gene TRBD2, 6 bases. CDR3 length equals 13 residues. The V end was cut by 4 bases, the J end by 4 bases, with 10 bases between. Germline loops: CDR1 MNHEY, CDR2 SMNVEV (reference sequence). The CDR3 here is CASSYWGGETQYF. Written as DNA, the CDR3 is TGTGCCAGCAGTTATTGGGGAGGAGAGACCCAGTACTTC.

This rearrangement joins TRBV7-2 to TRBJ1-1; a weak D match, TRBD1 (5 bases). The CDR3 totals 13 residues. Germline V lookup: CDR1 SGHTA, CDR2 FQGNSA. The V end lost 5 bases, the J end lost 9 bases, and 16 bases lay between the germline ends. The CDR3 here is CASSPTGHLQAFF. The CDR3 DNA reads TGTGCCAGCAGCCCGACTGGACACCTACAAGCTTTCTTT. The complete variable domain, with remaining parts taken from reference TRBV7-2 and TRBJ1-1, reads GAGVSQSPSNKVTEKGKDVELRCDPISGHTALYWYRQSLGQGLEFLIYFQGNSAPDKSGLPSDRFSAERTGGSVSTLTIQRTQQEDSAVYLCASSPTGHLQAFFGQGTRLTVV.

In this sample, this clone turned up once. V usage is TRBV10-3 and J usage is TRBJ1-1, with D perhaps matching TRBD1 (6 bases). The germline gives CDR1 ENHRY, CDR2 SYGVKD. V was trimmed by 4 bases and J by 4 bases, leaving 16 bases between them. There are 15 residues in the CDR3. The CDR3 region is CAISASRDILTEAFF. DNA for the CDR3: TGTGCCATCAGTGCATCCCGGGACATCCTCACTGAAGCTTTCTTT.

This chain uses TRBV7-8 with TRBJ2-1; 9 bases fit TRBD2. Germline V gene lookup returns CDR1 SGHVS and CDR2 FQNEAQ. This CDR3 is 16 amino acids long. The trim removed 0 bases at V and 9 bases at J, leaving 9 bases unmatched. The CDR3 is CASSLAGGGVHGEQFF. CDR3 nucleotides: TGTGCCAGCAGCTTAGCGGGCGGGGGGGTCCACGGTGAGCAGTTCTTC.

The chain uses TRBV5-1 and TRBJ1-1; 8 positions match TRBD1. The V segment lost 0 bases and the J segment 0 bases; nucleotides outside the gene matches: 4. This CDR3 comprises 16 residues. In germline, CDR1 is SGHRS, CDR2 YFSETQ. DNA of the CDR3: TGCGCCAGCAGCTTGGTGGGACAGGATATGAACACTGAAGCTTTCTTT. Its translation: CASSLVGQDMNTEAFF.

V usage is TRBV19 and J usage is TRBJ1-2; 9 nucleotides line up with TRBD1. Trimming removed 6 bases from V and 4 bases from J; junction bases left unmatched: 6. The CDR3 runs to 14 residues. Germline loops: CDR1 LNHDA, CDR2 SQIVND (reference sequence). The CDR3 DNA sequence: TGTGCCAGTAGCTCCGGGACAGGGACCTATGGCTACACCTTC. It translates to CASSSGTGTYGYTF. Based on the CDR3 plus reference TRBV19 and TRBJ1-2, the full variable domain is DGGITQSPKYLFRKEGQNVTLSCEQNLNHDAMYWYRQDPGQGLRLIYYSQIVNDFQKGDIAEGYSVSREKKESFPLTVTSAQKNPTAFYLCASSSGTGTYGYTFGSGTRLTVV.

Written as DNA, the CDR3 is TGTGCCAGCTCACCAGGACAGGGCAATGAGCAGTTCTTC. Amino acids: CASSPGQGNEQFF. The J gene is TRBJ2-1, the V gene TRBV18; TRBD1 aligns across 8 bases. The CDR3 runs 13 residues. Trimming cost V 2 bases and J 6 bases; bases outside gene matches: 0. CDR1 KGHSH and CDR2 LQKENI come from the germline V gene. Full variable domain (missing parts from reference TRBV18 and TRBJ2-1): NAGVMQNPRHLVRRRGQEARLRCSPMKGHSHVYWYRQLPEEGLKFMVYLQKENIIDESGMPKERFSAEFPKEGPSILRIQQVVRGDSAAYFCASSPGQGNEQFFGPGTRLTVL.

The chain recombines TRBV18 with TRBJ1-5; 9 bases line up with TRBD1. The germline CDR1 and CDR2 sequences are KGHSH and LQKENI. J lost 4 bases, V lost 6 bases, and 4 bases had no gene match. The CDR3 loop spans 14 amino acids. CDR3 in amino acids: CASSLTGGNQPQHF. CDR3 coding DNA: TGTGCCAGCTCGCTGACAGGGGGAAATCAGCCCCAGCATTTT.

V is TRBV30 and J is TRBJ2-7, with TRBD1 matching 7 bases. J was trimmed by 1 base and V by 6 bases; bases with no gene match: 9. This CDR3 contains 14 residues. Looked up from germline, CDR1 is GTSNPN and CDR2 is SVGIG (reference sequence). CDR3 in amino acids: CACLLRDRSYEQYF. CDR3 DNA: TGTGCCTGTCTCCTCCGGGACAGATCCTACGAGCAGTACTTC.

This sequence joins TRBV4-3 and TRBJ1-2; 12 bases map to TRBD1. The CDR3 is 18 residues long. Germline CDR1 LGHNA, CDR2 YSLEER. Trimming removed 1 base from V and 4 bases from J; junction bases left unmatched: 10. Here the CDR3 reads CASSQGRDRGPLIYGYTF. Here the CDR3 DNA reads TGCGCCAGCAGCCAAGGGAGGGACAGGGGGCCTCTTATCTATGGCTACACCTTC.

The DNA of the CDR3 is TGCGCCAGCAGCTTGGGCAGGGGCGCTGAAGCTTTCTTT. It specifies CASSLGRGAEAFF. The V gene is TRBV5-1, the J gene TRBJ1-1, with D tentatively TRBD1 (6 bases). Trimming removed 0 bases from V and 6 bases from J, with 9 bases in between. The CDR3 is made up of 13 amino acids. CDR1 SGHRS and CDR2 YFSETQ come from the germline V gene.

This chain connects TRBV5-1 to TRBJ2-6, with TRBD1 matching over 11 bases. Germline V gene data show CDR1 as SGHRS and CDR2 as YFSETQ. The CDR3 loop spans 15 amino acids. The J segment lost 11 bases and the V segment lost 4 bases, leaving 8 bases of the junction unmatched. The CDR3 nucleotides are TGCGCCAGCAGCCTCCACGGGACAGGGGGAGACGTCCTGACTTTC. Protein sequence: CASSLHGTGGDVLTF.

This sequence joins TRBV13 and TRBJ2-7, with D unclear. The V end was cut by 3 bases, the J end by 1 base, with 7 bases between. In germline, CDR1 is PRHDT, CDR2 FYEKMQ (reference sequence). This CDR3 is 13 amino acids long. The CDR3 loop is CASSFGESYEQYF. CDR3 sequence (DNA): TGTGCCAGCAGCTTTGGAGAGTCCTACGAGCAGTACTTC.

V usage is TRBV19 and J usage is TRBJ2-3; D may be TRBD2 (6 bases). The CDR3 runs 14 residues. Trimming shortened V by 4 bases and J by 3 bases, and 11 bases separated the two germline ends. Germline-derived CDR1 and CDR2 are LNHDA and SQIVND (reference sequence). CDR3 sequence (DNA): TGTGCCAGTAGTAGCGGGACTTCGACAGATACGCAGTATTTT. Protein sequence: CASSSGTSTDTQYF.

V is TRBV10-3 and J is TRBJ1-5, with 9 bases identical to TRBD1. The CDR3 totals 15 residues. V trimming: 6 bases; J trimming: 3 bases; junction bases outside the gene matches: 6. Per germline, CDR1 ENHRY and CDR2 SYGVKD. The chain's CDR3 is CAIRKGDRANQPQHF. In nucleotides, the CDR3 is TGTGCCATCAGGAAGGGGGACAGGGCCAATCAGCCCCAGCATTTT.

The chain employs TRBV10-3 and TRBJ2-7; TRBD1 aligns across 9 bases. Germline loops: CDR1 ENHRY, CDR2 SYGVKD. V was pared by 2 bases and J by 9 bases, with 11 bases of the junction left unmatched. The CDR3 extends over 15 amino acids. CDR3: CAISEGGQGPLGQYF. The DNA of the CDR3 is TGTGCCATCAGTGAGGGGGGACAGGGTCCCCTCGGGCAGTACTTC.

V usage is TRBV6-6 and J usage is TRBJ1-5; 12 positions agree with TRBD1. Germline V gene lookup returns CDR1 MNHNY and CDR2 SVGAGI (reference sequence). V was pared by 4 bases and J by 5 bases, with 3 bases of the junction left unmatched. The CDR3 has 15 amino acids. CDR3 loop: CASSSGTGGHQPQHF. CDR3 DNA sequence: TGTGCCAGCAGTTCCGGGACAGGGGGCCATCAGCCCCAGCATTTT.

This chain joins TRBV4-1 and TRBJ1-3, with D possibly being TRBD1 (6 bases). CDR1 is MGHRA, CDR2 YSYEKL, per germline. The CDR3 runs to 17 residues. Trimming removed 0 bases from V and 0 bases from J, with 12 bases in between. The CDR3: CASSQDQQGISGNTIYF. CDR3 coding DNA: TGCGCCAGCAGCCAAGATCAACAGGGTATCTCTGGAAACACCATATATTTT.

The CDR3: CASSPSGQGWAETQYF. CDR3 nucleotide sequence: TGTGCCAGCAGCCCATCGGGACAGGGATGGGCAGAGACCCAGTACTTC. The chain carries TRBV7-3 and TRBJ2-5; 9 nucleotides line up with TRBD1. V was clipped by 5 bases and J by 4 bases; unmatched bases: 11. This CDR3 has 16 residues. Looked up from germline, CDR1 is SGHTA and CDR2 is FQGTGA. Supplemented by reference TRBV7-3 and TRBJ2-5, the full variable domain reads GAGVSQTPSNKVTEKGKYVELRCDPISGHTALYWYRQSLGQGPEFLIYFQGTGAADDSGLPNDRFFAVRPEGSVSTLKIQRTERGDSAVYLCASSPSGQGWAETQYFGPGTRLLVL.

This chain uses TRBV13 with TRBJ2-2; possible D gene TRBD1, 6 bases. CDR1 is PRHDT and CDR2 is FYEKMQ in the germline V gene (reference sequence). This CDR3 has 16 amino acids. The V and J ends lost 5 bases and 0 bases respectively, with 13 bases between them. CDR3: CASSPAGTTNTGELFF. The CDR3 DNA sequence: TGTGCCAGCAGCCCCGCCGGGACAACGAACACCGGGGAGCTGTTTTTT.

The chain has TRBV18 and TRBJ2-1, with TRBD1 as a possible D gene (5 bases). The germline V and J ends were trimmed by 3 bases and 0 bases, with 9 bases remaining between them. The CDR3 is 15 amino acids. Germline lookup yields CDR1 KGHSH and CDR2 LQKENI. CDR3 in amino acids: CASSPLTASYNEQFF. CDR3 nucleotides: TGTGCCAGCTCACCTTTGACAGCCTCCTACAATGAGCAGTTCTTC.